This entry describes one TCR beta chain. Its antigen is as yet unknown. cDNA serving as the sequencing template came from extracted, reverse transcribed RNA. Assay: immunoSEQ multiplex PCR; the TCRdb copy retains only in-frame clones and omits some. The table records 140,000 or so clones, 62% of them present only once. CDR3 length equals 15 residues. V dropped 5 bases and J dropped 7; count of bases not matched to a gene: 4. CDR1 and CDR2 from the germline V gene are SEHNR and FQNEAQ (reference sequence). This sample was taken from a study of CD8+ T cells in alopecia areata. Overall study findings and caveats: Scalp sample data also include resident alphabeta T cells from normal skin. Lesional tissue from the scalp (especially in alopecia totalis/universalis) showed higher clonality than normal scalp. Sharing of TCR sequences between patients (possibly for HLA-related reasons) was less clear than in mice.

Separation by sorting yielded CD4+ and CD8+ T cells from PBMCs. This clonotype originated in a human donor in good health. The rearrangement joins TRBV7-9 to TRBJ2-1; 14 nucleotides line up with TRBD2. The sequencing sample was made of CD8+ T cells sorted from blood. CDR3 DNA sequence: TGTGCCAGCAGCCTAGGGACTAGCGGGAGTAATGAGCAGTTCTTC. The encoded protein is CASSLGTSGSNEQFF.